These 31 T cell receptor beta chains were sequenced from one sample in a study of yellow fever vaccine responses in identical twins. In TCRdb, the RT-PCR reads were re-called with MiXCR into one record per CDR3 protein. The sample shows 950 or so distinct CDR3 sequences, roughly 80% of them seen only once. The sample in question was T cells from blood (PBMCs), unsorted or a sorted subset (not recorded which), obtained before or after yellow fever vaccination (not recorded which). All receptors derive from a female donor who received the yellow fever vaccine.

This chain uses TRBV13 with TRBJ1-1; D ambiguous. The V gene's germline CDR1 is PRHDT and CDR2 FYEKMQ (reference sequence). Between the trimmed V and J ends, which lost 4 bases and 1 base, there was a span of 1 base. The CDR3 sequence is 11 residues long. The CDR3 is CASSSNTEAFF. DNA for the CDR3: TGTGCCAGCAGCTCGAACACTGAAGCTTTCTTT. Full variable domain (rest looked up from reference TRBV13 and TRBJ1-1): AAGVIQSPRHLIKEKRETATLKCYPIPRHDTVYWYQQGPGQDPQFLISFYEKMQSDKGSIPDRFSAQQFSDYHSELNMSSLELGDSALYFCASSSNTEAFFGQGTRLTVV.

This clonotype was counted between two and nine times. The rearrangement joins TRBV12-3 or TRBV12-4 to TRBJ2-1; D is uncertain. This CDR3 has 14 amino acids. Trimming pared 6 bases from V and 0 bases from J, leaving 9 bases between. The CDR3 nucleotides read TGTGCCAGCAGCCCCTTAAGCTCCTACAATGAGCAGTTCTTC. Translated: CASSPLSSYNEQFF.

Note on this clonotype: The CDR3 ends on some other residue instead of the conserved phenylalanine or tryptophan, so this is likely a read error. V usage is TRBV4-1 and J usage is TRBJ1-1; no firm D call. The CDR3 length is 13 residues. V lost 4 bases and J 8 bases, leaving 14 bases between the germline ends. CDR1 is MGHRA, CDR2 YSYEKL, per germline. CDR3 region: CASSPEGRWEAFI. As DNA, the CDR3 is TGCGCCAGCAGCCCCGAGGGTCGGTGGGAAGCTTTCATT.

The rearrangement joins TRBV9 to TRBJ1-2, with unresolved D. CDR3 length: 11 residues. The V gene lost 3 bases and the J gene lost 7 bases, with 7 bases spanning the gap. Germline V gene data show CDR1 as SGDLS and CDR2 as YYNGEE. The CDR3, as DNA: TGTGCCAGCAGCGGAAGTTTTGGCTACACCTTC. It specifies CASSGSFGYTF.

In this sample, this clonotype turned up a few times. This chain uses TRBV6-1 with TRBJ1-1, with 7 bases aligning to TRBD1. V trimming: 6 bases; J trimming: 5 bases; junction bases outside the gene matches: 12. This CDR3 region has 15 residues. CDR1 and CDR2 (germline): MNHNS, SASEGT. The CDR3 here is CASRPETGSPTEAFF. In DNA, the CDR3 is TGTGCCAGCAGACCCGAGACAGGGTCCCCAACTGAAGCTTTCTTT.

This clonotype came up a few times. The chain recombines TRBV4-1 with TRBJ1-5, with 7 bases identical to TRBD1. CDR3 length: 16 amino acids. Germline CDR1 and CDR2: MGHRA and YSYEKL. With V trimmed by 1 base and J by 4 bases, 7 bases remained unmatched. The DNA of the CDR3 is TGCGCCAGCAGCCAAGGGGTCGGGACAGTGAATCAGCCCCAGCATTTT. Translated, it gives CASSQGVGTVNQPQHF.

This chain joins TRBV2 and TRBJ2-3, with 11 bases that match TRBD2. V lost 4 bases, J lost 0 bases, and 0 bases stayed unmatched. CDR1 is SNHLY, CDR2 FYNNEI, per germline. CDR3 length equals 15 residues. Here the CDR3 reads CASSGTSGSTDTQYF. The CDR3 DNA reads TGTGCCAGCAGTGGGACTAGCGGGAGCACAGATACGCAGTATTTT.

V gene TRBV13 combines with J gene TRBJ2-5, with 8 positions matching TRBD2. Germline CDR1 is PRHDT and CDR2 is FYEKMQ (reference sequence). V trimming: 6 bases; J trimming: 2 bases; junction bases outside the gene matches: 8. This CDR3 is 15 amino acids long. The CDR3: CASRTIGGGQETQYF. In nucleotides, the CDR3 is TGTGCCAGCAGAACCATCGGGGGGGGACAAGAGACCCAGTACTTC.

The V gene is TRBV2, the J gene TRBJ2-3; 11 nucleotides line up with TRBD2. The V segment lost 6 bases and the J segment 2 bases; nucleotides outside the gene matches: 1. Per the germline V gene, CDR1 is SNHLY and CDR2 is FYNNEI. There are 14 residues in the CDR3. In DNA form, the CDR3 reads TGTGCCAGCAGGACTAGCGGGAACACAGATACGCAGTATTTT. This translates into CASRTSGNTDTQYF. Looking up the rest from reference TRBV2 and TRBJ2-3 gives the full variable domain: EPEVTQTPSHQVTQMGQEVILRCVPISNHLYFYWYRQILGQKVEFLVSFYNNEISEKSEIFDDQFSVERPDGSNFTLKIRSTKLEDSAMYFCASRTSGNTDTQYFGPGTRLTVL.

This clonotype occurred once. The chain employs TRBV4-1 and TRBJ1-2; D is unclear. Germline V gives CDR1 MGHRA, CDR2 YSYEKL. Between the trimmed V and J ends, which lost 0 bases and 2 bases, there was a span of 7 bases. CDR3 length: 14 amino acids. CDR3 loop: CASSQDNGNYGYTF. CDR3 in DNA: TGCGCCAGCAGCCAAGACAACGGAAACTATGGCTACACCTTC.

This clonotype was seen only once. The V gene is TRBV4-1, the J gene TRBJ2-7, with D unresolved. The CDR3 is made up of 14 amino acids. Germline-derived CDR1 and CDR2 are MGHRA and YSYEKL. V dropped 1 base and J dropped 3 bases, with 10 bases sitting between them. This CDR3 reads CASSQGVQNYEQYV. The CDR3 DNA sequence: TGCGCCAGCAGCCAAGGTGTGCAAAACTACGAGCAGTACGTC.

The chain links TRBV15 to TRBJ2-3; the D gene is possibly TRBD2 (5 bases). The CDR3 totals 15 residues. Germline V gene lookup returns CDR1 LNHNV and CDR2 YYDKDF (reference sequence). V was clipped by 0 bases and J by 0 bases, with 7 bases between them. CDR3 residues: CATSRETTSTDTQYF. CDR3 nucleotide sequence: TGTGCCACCAGCAGAGAGACTACAAGCACAGATACGCAGTATTTT.

The rearrangement links TRBV14 to TRBJ1-4; tentatively, D is TRBD1 (6 bases). Trimming pared 6 bases from V and 8 bases from J, leaving 16 bases between. Per germline, CDR1 SGHDN and CDR2 FVKESK. The CDR3 has 14 amino acids. The CDR3, as DNA: TGTGCCAGCAGTTGGACAGTAACGTCGGAAAAACTGTTTTTT. It specifies CASSWTVTSEKLFF.

The chain links TRBV7-9 to TRBJ2-5, with 10 bases matching TRBD2. Unmatched junction bases numbered 10, after V lost 4 bases and J lost 5 bases. The CDR3 has 16 amino acids. Germline-derived CDR1 and CDR2 are SEHNR and FQNEAQ (reference sequence). Here the CDR3 reads CASSSEAGGGLETQYF. DNA of the CDR3: TGTGCCAGCAGCTCAGAAGCGGGGGGGGGCCTGGAGACCCAGTACTTC.

This rearrangement joins TRBV4-2 to TRBJ1-5; 7 bases agree with TRBD1. The CDR3 length is 16 residues. The J segment lost 6 bases and the V segment lost 4 bases, leaving 12 bases of the junction unmatched. Germline V gene lookup returns CDR1 LGHNA and CDR2 YNFKEQ. The CDR3 here is CASSPDDRATSQPQHF. The CDR3 DNA is TGTGCCAGCAGCCCCGACGACAGGGCCACCTCTCAGCCCCAGCATTTT.

This chain joins TRBV11-1 and TRBJ2-7; 8 nucleotides match TRBD1. CDR1 SGHAT and CDR2 FQDESV come from the germline V gene (reference sequence). The CDR3 is 17 residues long. J was trimmed by 6 bases and V by 5 bases; bases with no gene match: 18. CDR3 bases: TGTGCCAGCAGCATGCCTGGACAGGGTAAGATTTTGAGCGAGCAGTACTTC. It is translated as CASSMPGQGKILSEQYF.

This clonotype has a handful of counts. This chain links TRBV6-5 with TRBJ1-1, with a weak D call TRBD1 (6 bases). The ends were cut back, 0 bases at V and 1 base at J, with 6 bases in the middle. The CDR3 has 14 amino acids. The germline V gene has CDR1 MNHEY and CDR2 SVGAGI. The DNA of the CDR3 is TGTGCCAGCAGTTACTCAGGGGGGAACACTGAAGCTTTCTTT. This codes for CASSYSGGNTEAFF.

The CDR3 bases are TGTGCCAGCAGTTCCCTGACCGGGGATACGCAGTATTTT. It codes for CASSSLTGDTQYF. The chain uses TRBV7-6 and TRBJ2-3; D remains unclear. Per germline, CDR1 SGHVS and CDR2 FNYEAQ. The CDR3 covers 13 residues. The V gene lost 6 bases and the J gene lost 6 bases, with 13 bases spanning the gap.

J is TRBJ2-1 and V is TRBV6-1; unclear D gene. Germline V CDR1 and CDR2: MNHNS, SASEGT. The CDR3 sequence is 12 residues long. With 7 bases removed from V and 8 bases from J, the gap between germline ends came to 12 bases. The CDR3 protein is CASILRRDEQFF. CDR3 DNA: TGTGCCAGCATCTTGAGAAGGGATGAGCAGTTCTTC.

The chain carries TRBV15 and TRBJ2-7, with TRBD1 as a possible D gene (5 bases). This CDR3 region has 14 residues. The V and J ends lost 1 base and 7 bases respectively, with 14 bases between them. Per the germline V gene, CDR1 is LNHNV and CDR2 is YYDKDF (reference sequence). CDR3 sequence: CATSRVDSLEEQYF. CDR3 sequence (DNA): TGTGCCACCAGCAGAGTAGACAGCCTGGAGGAGCAGTACTTC.

J is TRBJ2-1 and V is TRBV4-2; D is undetermined. The germline gives CDR1 LGHNA, CDR2 YNFKEQ. Trimming left V 0 bases short and J 0 bases short, with 12 bases between. The CDR3 spans 17 residues. CDR3 region: CASSQENGQSSYNEQFF. The CDR3 DNA follows: TGTGCCAGCAGCCAAGAGAACGGTCAGAGCTCCTACAATGAGCAGTTCTTC.

CDR3 protein: CSVEHNNEQFF. For the CDR3, the DNA is TGCAGCGTTGAACATAACAATGAGCAGTTCTTC. This chain connects TRBV29-1 to TRBJ2-1; no definite D call. Trimming took off 2 bases at V and 5 bases at J, with 4 bases between the two ends. The CDR3 runs to 11 residues. The germline gives CDR1 SQVTM, CDR2 ANQGSEA.

The chain joins TRBV23-1 to TRBJ1-1; possibly TRBD1 for D (6 bases). TRBV23-1 is an ORF, with its function uncertain. This CDR3 spans 14 amino acids. Trimming stripped 0 bases from V and 3 bases from J, with 8 bases between. The CDR3 is CASSQSGAHTEAFF. CDR3 DNA: TGCGCCAGCAGTCAATCGGGGGCGCACACTGAAGCTTTCTTT.

This chain uses TRBV9 with TRBJ2-5; D may match TRBD1 or TRBD2 (5 bases each). Looked up from germline, CDR1 is SGDLS and CDR2 is YYNGEE. Trimming took off 3 bases at V and 3 bases at J, with 18 bases between the two ends. The CDR3 is 16 amino acids. The CDR3 sequence: CASSDPTGTTKETQYF. Here the CDR3 DNA reads TGTGCCAGCAGCGATCCCACCGGGACGACAAAAGAGACCCAGTACTTC. Based on the CDR3 plus reference TRBV9 and TRBJ2-5, the full variable domain is DSGVTQTPKHLITATGQRVTLRCSPRSGDLSVYWYQQSLDQGLQFLIQYYNGEERAKGNILERFSAQQFPDLHSELNLSSLELGDSALYFCASSDPTGTTKETQYFGPGTRLLVL.

This chain links TRBV4-1 with TRBJ2-2; 9 nucleotides line up with TRBD2. The germline V gene encodes CDR1 MGHRA and CDR2 YSYEKL. J was trimmed by 6 bases and V by 1 base; bases with no gene match: 3. The CDR3 contains 15 residues. CDR3 amino acids: CASSQAPSGAGELFF. The CDR3 region has the DNA TGCGCCAGCAGCCAAGCCCCTAGCGGGGCCGGGGAGCTGTTTTTT.

The chain recombines TRBV29-1 with TRBJ1-4; D not resolved. The V gene lost 4 bases and the J gene lost 3 bases, with 6 bases spanning the gap. Germline V gives CDR1 SQVTM, CDR2 ANQGSEA. CDR3 length: 12 residues. The CDR3 loop reads CSVGVSNEKLFF. For the CDR3, the DNA is TGCAGCGTTGGGGTTTCTAATGAAAAACTGTTTTTT.

The chain employs TRBV7-9 and TRBJ2-3; tentative D call: TRBD1 (5 bases). Germline CDR1 reads SEHNR; CDR2 reads FQNEAQ (reference sequence). This CDR3 is built from 17 residues. The germline V and J ends were trimmed by 5 bases and 2 bases, with 20 bases remaining between them. CDR3 coding DNA: TGTGCCAGCAGCGACCTCGGCGCGACAGATTCCACAGATACGCAGTATTTT. Residues: CASSDLGATDSTDTQYF.

This clonotype turned up a few times. The rearrangement links TRBV4-3 to TRBJ2-1; 7 positions agree with TRBD2. The CDR3 extends over 13 amino acids. Unmatched junction bases numbered 4, after V lost 4 bases and J lost 7 bases. CDR1 is LGHNA, CDR2 YSLEER, per germline. The CDR3 coding sequence is TGCGCCAGCAGCCTGGGGGGGGAGAATGAGCAGTTCTTC. It encodes CASSLGGENEQFF.

The chain uses TRBV14 and TRBJ2-5, with D perhaps assigned TRBD1 or TRBD2 (5 bases each). CDR3 length: 16 residues. CDR1 and CDR2 from the germline V gene are SGHDN and FVKESK. V was trimmed by 4 bases and J by 5 bases, leaving 20 bases between them. The CDR3 reads CASSRETTSRGETQYF. CDR3 DNA sequence: TGTGCCAGCAGCCGGGAGACTACCTCAAGGGGCGAGACCCAGTACTTC.

The genes are TRBV20-1 and TRBJ2-5; TRBD2 matches at 8 bases. V shed 3 bases and J 4 bases; nucleotides not matched to a gene: 13. CDR1 and CDR2 from the germline V gene are DFQATT and SNEGSKA (reference sequence). This CDR3 is 16 amino acids long. In DNA form, the CDR3 reads TGCAGTGCTAGCGACCAACTAGCGGAGATGGTAGAGACCCAGTACTTC. As protein: CSASDQLAEMVETQYF.

This clonotype appeared a few times. Here the CDR3 DNA reads TGCAGTGCTCGGACCGATGGAAACACCATATATTTT. Amino acids: CSARTDGNTIYF. The chain has TRBV20-1 and TRBJ1-3; D not resolved. The CDR3 is 12 amino acids. Germline V gene data show CDR1 as DFQATT and CDR2 as SNEGSKA (reference sequence). Trimming pared 5 bases from V and 3 bases from J, leaving 8 bases between.